These T cell receptor beta chains were read from a single sample in a study of blood T cell repertoires in COVID-19. Repertoires were generated with immunoSEQ multiplex PCR, while TCRdb's copy carries only in-frame clones and drops some. The table shows fewer than 200,000 clones, with over 75% occurring only once. The sample consisted of PBMCs or T cells enriched from blood (not recorded which). Receptor source: a woman between 18 and 29 years old who had recovered from COVID-19. Both conserved end residues are part of each CDR3. D genes are given only for firm matches. Clone size is shown for a subset of rows, as once, few, many or a class of expanded clone.

J gene	D gene	V gene	clone size	CDR3 protein	CDR3 DNA
TRBJ1-4	-	TRBV27	-	CASSLRGEKLFF	TGTGCCAGCAGTTTAAGGGGGGAAAAACTGTTTTTT
TRBJ2-7	TRBD2	TRBV6-2/TRBV6-3	few	CASSKLSGGFTYEQYF	TGTGCCAGCAGCAAACTTAGCGGGGGCTTTACCTACGAGCAGTACTTC
TRBJ2-3	-	TRBV2	-	CASSGRGADTDTQYF	TGTGCCAGCAGTGGGCGGGGCGCCGACACAGATACGCAGTATTTT
TRBJ1-1	-	TRBV7-9	once	CASSYSGGQELNTEAFF	TGTGCCAGCAGCTACTCCGGGGGGCAGGAGCTTAACACTGAAGCTTTCTTT
TRBJ2-3	-	TRBV9	-	CASSVDGPYTSTDTQYF	TGTGCCAGCAGCGTAGATGGGCCGTATACTAGCACAGATACGCAGTATTTT
TRBJ2-1	-	TRBV20-1	once	CSASIPGSDNEQFF	TGCAGTGCTAGTATACCGGGGTCTGACAATGAGCAGTTCTTC
TRBJ2-3	TRBD2	TRBV19	-	CASSTGIRLAGATDTQYF	TGTGCCAGTAGTACCGGGATCCGACTAGCGGGAGCCACAGATACGCAGTATTTT
TRBJ1-2	TRBD1	TRBV5-4	-	CASRRTGSGYGYTF	TGTGCCAGCAGGAGGACAGGGTCTGGCTATGGCTACACCTTC
TRBJ1-2	-	TRBV19	-	CASSIGRVYGYTF	TGTGCCAGTAGTATTGGGAGAGTTTACGGCTACACCTTC
TRBJ2-1	TRBD2	TRBV5-1	-	CASSETSGTYNEQFF	TGCGCCAGCAGCGAGACTAGCGGGACCTACAATGAGCAGTTCTTC
TRBJ2-3	-	TRBV2	-	CASSEGTPGYTDTQYF	TGTGCCAGCAGTGAAGGGACACCCGGATACACAGATACGCAGTATTTT
TRBJ1-2	-	TRBV5-1	-	CASSLDGEYTF	TGCGCCAGCAGCTTGGACGGGGAATACACCTTC
TRBJ1-2	TRBD1	TRBV7-2	-	CASSPGQGYGYTF	TGTGCCAGCAGCCCGGGACAGGGATATGGCTACACCTTC
TRBJ2-7	-	TRBV6-1	-	CASSEEAGMPNEQYF	TGTGCCAGCAGTGAAGAGGCAGGGATGCCTAACGAGCAGTACTTC
TRBJ1-6	TRBD1	TRBV28	-	CASSDLRQGWAPLHF	TGTGCCAGCAGCGACTTAAGACAGGGTTGGGCACCCCTCCACTTT
TRBJ2-3	-	TRBV21-1	-	CASSKVRRPGGGTDTDTQYF	TGTGCCAGCAGCAAAGTACGGCGGCCCGGGGGGGGGACCGACACAGATACGCAGTATTTT
TRBJ1-5	TRBD1	TRBV18	-	CASSPDRRENSNQPQHF	TGTGCCAGCTCACCGGACAGGAGAGAAAATAGCAATCAGCCCCAGCATTTT
TRBJ1-1	TRBD1	TRBV28	-	CASRPGQGAEAFF	TGTGCCAGCAGACCCGGACAGGGAGCTGAAGCTTTCTTT
TRBJ2-4	-	TRBV21-1	-	CASSSRGGQARHKNIERHKNIQYF	TGTGCCAGCAGCTCCCGGGGGGGCCAGGCGCGCCACAAAAACATTGAACGCCACAAAAACATTCAGTACTTC
TRBJ1-4	TRBD1	TRBV18	-	CASSPGQGVSNEKLFF	TGTGCCAGCTCACCGGGACAGGGGGTTTCTAATGAAAAACTGTTTTTT
TRBJ1-5	-	TRBV28	-	CASNPIDSPNQPQHF	TGTGCCAGCAACCCCATTGACAGTCCCAATCAGCCCCAGCATTTT
TRBJ1-5	TRBD1	TRBV19	-	CASSIGDRGQPQHF	TGTGCCAGTAGTATTGGAGACAGGGGTCAGCCCCAGCATTTT
TRBJ2-3	TRBD2	TRBV7-2	once	CASSSPLPLAGGTGTTQYF	TGTGCCAGCAGCTCCCCTCTTCCCCTAGCGGGGGGTACGGGAACTACGCAGTATTTT
TRBJ2-7	TRBD1	TRBV7-8	few	CASSSRKGTGVDYEQYF	TGTGCCAGCAGCTCCCGAAAAGGGACAGGGGTGGATTACGAGCAGTACTTC
TRBJ2-7	TRBD1	TRBV5-1	once	CASSQDRVQEQYF	TGCGCCAGCAGCCAGGACAGGGTTCAGGAGCAGTACTTC
TRBJ2-7	-	TRBV7-9	-	CASNEDYEQYF	TGTGCCAGCAACGAGGATTACGAGCAGTACTTC
TRBJ2-3	-	TRBV28	-	CASSTPRAVAATDTQYF	TGTGCCAGCAGTACCCCCCGAGCGGTAGCGGCCACAGATACGCAGTATTTT
TRBJ1-1	-	TRBV10-3	-	CAISESGGATEAFF	TGTGCCATCAGTGAGAGCGGGGGAGCAACTGAAGCTTTCTTT
TRBJ2-5	-	TRBV10-3	-	CAISVNSLSRGSGTQYF	TGTGCCATCAGTGTTAATAGTCTGTCGAGGGGGTCTGGGACCCAGTACTTC
TRBJ1-1	TRBD1	TRBV7-9	-	CASTPGVTGVGAFF	TGTGCCAGTACGCCTGGGGTGACAGGGGTCGGGGCTTTCTTT
TRBJ2-1	-	TRBV19	-	CASSIPRSYNEQFF	TGTGCCAGTAGTATCCCTCGCTCCTACAATGAGCAGTTCTTC
TRBJ1-2	-	TRBV9	-	CASSPAQGLYGYTF	TGTGCCAGCAGCCCAGCTCAGGGATTATATGGCTACACCTTC